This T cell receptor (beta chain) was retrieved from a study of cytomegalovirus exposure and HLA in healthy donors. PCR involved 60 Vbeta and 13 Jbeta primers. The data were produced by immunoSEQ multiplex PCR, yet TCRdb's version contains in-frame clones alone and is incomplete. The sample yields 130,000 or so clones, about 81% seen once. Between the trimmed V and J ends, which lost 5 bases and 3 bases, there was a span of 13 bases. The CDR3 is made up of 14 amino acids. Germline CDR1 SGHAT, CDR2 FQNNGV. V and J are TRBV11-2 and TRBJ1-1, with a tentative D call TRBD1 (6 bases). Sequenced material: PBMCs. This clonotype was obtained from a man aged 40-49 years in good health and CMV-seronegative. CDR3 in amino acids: CASSNPRGYTEAFF. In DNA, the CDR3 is TGTGCCAGCAGCAACCCCAGGGGCTACACTGAAGCTTTCTTT. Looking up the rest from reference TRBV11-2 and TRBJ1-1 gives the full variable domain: EAGVAQSPRYKIIEKRQSVAFWCNPISGHATLYWYQQILGQGPKLLIQFQNNGVVDDSQLPKDRFSAERLKGVDSTLKIQPAKLEDSAVYLCASSNPRGYTEAFFGQGTRLTVV.